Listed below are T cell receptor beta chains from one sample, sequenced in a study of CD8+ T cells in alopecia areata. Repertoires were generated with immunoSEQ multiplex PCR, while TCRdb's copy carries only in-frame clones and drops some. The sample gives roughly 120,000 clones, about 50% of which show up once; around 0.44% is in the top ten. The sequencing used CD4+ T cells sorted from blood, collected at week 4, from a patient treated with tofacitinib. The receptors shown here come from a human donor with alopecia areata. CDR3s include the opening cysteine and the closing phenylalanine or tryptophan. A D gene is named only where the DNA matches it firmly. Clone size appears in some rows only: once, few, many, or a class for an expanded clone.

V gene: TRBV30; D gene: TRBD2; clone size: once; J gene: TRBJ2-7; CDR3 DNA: TGTGCCTGGAGTGTCCGGACTAGCGGGACCGAGCAGTACTTC; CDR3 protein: CAWSVRTSGTEQYF
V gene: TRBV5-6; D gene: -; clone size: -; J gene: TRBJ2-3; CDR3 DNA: TGTGCCAGCAGCTTGGTCATTCTCGATACGCAGTATTTT; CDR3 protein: CASSLVILDTQYF
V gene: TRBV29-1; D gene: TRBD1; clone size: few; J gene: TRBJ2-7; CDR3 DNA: TGCAGCGTTTCGGACAGGGCCTACGAGCAGTACTTC; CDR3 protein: CSVSDRAYEQYF
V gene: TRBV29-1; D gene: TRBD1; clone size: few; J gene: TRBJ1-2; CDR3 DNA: TGCAGCGTTGAGGAGACAGGGGAGAGCTATGGCTACACCTTC; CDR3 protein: CSVEETGESYGYTF
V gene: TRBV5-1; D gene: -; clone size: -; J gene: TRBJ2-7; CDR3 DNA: TGCGCCAGCAGCTTGGCCCTGGGATACTACGAGCAGTACTTC; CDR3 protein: CASSLALGYYEQYF
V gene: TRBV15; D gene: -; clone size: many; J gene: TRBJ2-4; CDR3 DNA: TGTGCCACCCGACCTGTGTCCTTGAGAGCCAAAAACATTCAGTACTTC; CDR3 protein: CATRPVSLRAKNIQYF
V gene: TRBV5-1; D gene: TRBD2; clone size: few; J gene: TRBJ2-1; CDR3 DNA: TGCGCCAGCAGCTCAACTAGCGGGATGTACAATGAGCAGTTCTTC; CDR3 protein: CASSSTSGMYNEQFF
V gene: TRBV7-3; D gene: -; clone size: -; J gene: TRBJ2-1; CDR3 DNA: TGTGCCAGCAGCTCCTGGGGGGCCGGTAGAGATGAGCAGTTCTTC; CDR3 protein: CASSSWGAGRDEQFF
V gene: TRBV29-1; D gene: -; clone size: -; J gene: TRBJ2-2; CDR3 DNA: TGCAGCGTCGTCGGGGTGGCGAACGCCGGGGAGCTGTTTTTT; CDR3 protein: CSVVGVANAGELFF
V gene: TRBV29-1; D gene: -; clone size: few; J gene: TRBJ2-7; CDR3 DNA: TGCAGCGTTGTCGGGGCGCACGAGCAGTACTTC; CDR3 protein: CSVVGAHEQYF
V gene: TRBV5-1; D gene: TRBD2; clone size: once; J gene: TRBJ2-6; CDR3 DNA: TGCGCCAGCAGCAGTAGCGGGGTCTCTGGGGCCAACGTCCTGACTTTC; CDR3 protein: CASSSSGVSGANVLTF
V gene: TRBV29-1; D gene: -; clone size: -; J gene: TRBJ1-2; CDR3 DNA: TGCAGCGTTGTTATCGGATGGGGGGCGGGCTACACCTTC; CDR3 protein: CSVVIGWGAGYTF
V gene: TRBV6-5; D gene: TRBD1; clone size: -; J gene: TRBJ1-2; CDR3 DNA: TGTGCCAGCAGTCAAGGGACAGCATTGGGGGGCTACACCTTC; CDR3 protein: CASSQGTALGGYTF